This TCR beta chain came from a study of beta chain features in type 1 diabetes. Findings and limits, study-wide: Healthy donors had naive, central memory and Treg TCRB repertoires that appeared less similar than those seen among patients.

Germline CDR1 reads SGHTA; CDR2 reads FQGTGA. The CDR3 spans 14 residues. J lost 8 bases, V lost 5 bases, and 9 bases had no gene match. This clone was detected a few times. Its antigen is unidentified. All of the isolated RNA was reverse transcribed, so expressed TCRB transcripts were sequenced. Sequenced by immunoSEQ multiplex PCR; TCRdb stores in-frame clones only, minus some. The table includes roughly 400,000 clones, approximately 15% detected once. The TCR was taken from a man younger than 45 in good health. This chain joins TRBV7-3 and TRBJ2-1; TRBD2 matches at 7 bases. The specimen sequenced was naive CD4+ T cells from blood. The CDR3, as DNA: TGTGCCAGCAGCCCGACACGACTAGCCCATGAGCAGTTCTTC. This gives the protein CASSPTRLAHEQFF.